The clone carrying this T cell receptor (beta chain) appeared once. V lost 0 bases, J lost 5 bases, and 7 bases stayed unmatched. This CDR3 has 17 residues. The germline V gene encodes CDR1 LNHDA and CDR2 SQIVND (reference sequence). Sequenced by immunoSEQ multiplex PCR; TCRdb stores in-frame clones only, minus some. In the table there are 150,000 to 200,000 clones, nearly 90% of which are singletons. The sample is drawn from a study of control samples from healthy donors and cancer patients. The receptor was derived from a woman between 50 and 59 years old in good health. V usage is TRBV19 and J usage is TRBJ2-1; 10 positions agree with TRBD2. The source material was blood. CDR3: CASSIDLSAGGNNEQFF. The CDR3 coding sequence is TGTGCCAGTAGTATAGATCTATCAGCGGGGGGGAACAATGAGCAGTTCTTC. The variable domain in full, with the rest retrieved from reference TRBV19 and TRBJ2-1, is DGGITQSPKYLFRKEGQNVTLSCEQNLNHDAMYWYRQDPGQGLRLIYYSQIVNDFQKGDIAEGYSVSREKKESFPLTVTSAQKNPTAFYLCASSIDLSAGGNNEQFFGPGTRLTVL.